These 27 T cell receptor beta chains came from one sample sequenced in a study of metastatic and nonmetastatic thyroid tumors. Using MiXCR, TCRdb reanalyzed the PCR reads. This table has roughly 40,000 clones, about 16% appearing once. Patients were all untreated before their thyroid surgery. The sequenced sample was blood. These receptor sequences come from a female donor with papillary thyroid cancer or a benign thyroid nodule (not recorded which). Some clones in this sample may be carry-over from other donors' samples.

This clone was observed many times. In DNA, the CDR3 is TGTGCCAGCAGGCCAACGGGACAGTGGTTCGAAAAACTGTTTTTT. Translated, it gives CASRPTGQWFEKLFF. The genes are TRBV28 and TRBJ1-4, with TRBD1 identical over 7 bases. This CDR3 is 15 amino acids long. The V gene end was trimmed by 6 bases and the J gene end by 8 bases; junction bases not matched to a gene: 12. Germline V gene sequence: CDR1 MDHEN, CDR2 SYDVKM.

This clone was seen repeatedly, ten times or more. The sample has other DNA sequences that encode this CDR3 too. This chain joins TRBV9 and TRBJ2-5; a weak D match, TRBD2 (7 bases). V was trimmed by 4 bases and J by 5 bases, leaving 15 bases between them. Germline V CDR1 and CDR2: SGDLS, YYNGEE. CDR3 length equals 14 residues. CDR3 region: CASSLGGGAETQYF. Written as DNA, the CDR3 is TGTGCCAGCAGCCTAGGGGGGGGAGCGGAGACCCAGTACTTC.

In its sample, this clone was seen many times. The gene calls are TRBV16 and TRBJ1-4; D uncertain. CDR3 length: 13 residues. Trimming removed 6 bases at V and 5 bases at J, with 10 bases between. Germline assignment: CDR1 KGHSY and CDR2 FQNENV. The CDR3 loop reads CASRRDLNEKLFF. For the CDR3, the DNA is TGTGCCAGCAGGCGTGACTTGAATGAAAAACTGTTTTTT.

This clone showed up many times. The chain recombines TRBV30 with TRBJ2-5, with 8 nucleotides matching TRBD2. The CDR3 extends over 14 amino acids. V lost 3 bases to trimming and J lost 4 bases; unmatched junction nucleotides: 7. Germline CDR1 GTSNPN, CDR2 SVGIG (reference sequence). CDR3 coding DNA: TGTGCCTGGAGGGGGACTAGAGTTCGAGAGACCCAGTACTTC. Translating gives CAWRGTRVRETQYF.

This clone showed up many times. The chain is built from TRBV11-2 and TRBJ2-1; D call uncertain. The CDR3 is made up of 14 amino acids. CDR1 and CDR2 from the germline V gene are SGHAT and FQNNGV. V shed 1 base and J shed 10 bases, with 14 bases lying between them. The CDR3 here is CASSLVARSREQFF. The CDR3, as DNA: TGTGCCAGCAGCTTAGTAGCCCGTTCTAGGGAGCAGTTCTTC. Full variable domain (remainder filled in from reference TRBV11-2 and TRBJ2-1): EAGVAQSPRYKIIEKRQSVAFWCNPISGHATLYWYQQILGQGPKLLIQFQNNGVVDDSQLPKDRFSAERLKGVDSTLKIQPAKLEDSAVYLCASSLVARSREQFFGPGTRLTVL.

This clone was found many times. The rearrangement uses TRBV5-6 and TRBJ1-1; the D is unclear. V shed 1 base and J shed 0 bases, with 10 bases lying between them. Germline V gene sequence: CDR1 SGHDT, CDR2 YYEEEE. The CDR3 totals 15 residues. Here the CDR3 DNA reads TGTGCCAGCAGCTTGTTTCTCCGGATGAACACTGAAGCTTTCTTT. Protein product: CASSLFLRMNTEAFF.

On this clone itself: An end of the junction differs from the germline gene, which may be a read error. The gene calls are TRBV28 and TRBJ1-6; D is undetermined. This CDR3 spans 11 amino acids. Germline CDR1 and CDR2: MDHEN and SYDVKM. This CDR3 reads CATERVSTLNF. The CDR3 DNA sequence: TGTGCCACCGAGAGGGTCTCAACCCTCAACTTT.

This clone appeared many times. The gene calls are TRBV28 and TRBJ1-2; D is unresolved. The CDR3 loop spans 16 amino acids. The V gene's germline CDR1 is MDHEN and CDR2 SYDVKM. Trimming took off 6 bases at V and 0 bases at J, with 17 bases between the two ends. CDR3 amino acids: CASSPLGYGPNYGYTF. The CDR3 nucleotides read TGTGCCAGCAGCCCCCTGGGGTATGGACCTAACTATGGCTACACCTTC.

The table lists this clone with a few counts. This chain's CDR3 is CASSAGQGTHEYYF. The DNA for the CDR3 is TGTGCCAGCTCGGCGGGACAGGGAACCCACGAGTATTACTTC. This chain connects TRBV2 to TRBJ2-7; 9 bases match TRBD1. This CDR3 region has 14 residues. V lost 8 bases to trimming and J lost 13 bases; unmatched junction nucleotides: 18. Looked up from germline, CDR1 is SNHLY and CDR2 is FYNNEI.

This clone was found many times. The gene calls are TRBV12-3 or TRBV12-4 and TRBJ1-3, with a tentative D call TRBD1 (6 bases). With 5 bases removed from V and 0 bases from J, the gap between germline ends came to 14 bases. CDR3 length: 16 amino acids. CDR3: CASSGRGHYSGNTIYF. The CDR3 DNA sequence: TGTGCCAGCAGTGGGAGGGGACATTACTCTGGAAACACCATATATTTT.

This clone was seen at least ten times. The gene calls are TRBV6-1 and TRBJ2-3; 7 nucleotides align to TRBD1. This CDR3 spans 17 amino acids. The germline V gene encodes CDR1 MNHNS and CDR2 SASEGT. Losses at the gene ends were 1 base for V and 6 bases for J; bases not matched to a gene: 13. As DNA, the CDR3 is TGTGCCAGCAGTGAAGAGCGAAGGGGGCGTAGCTTGGATACGCAGTATTTT. Protein: CASSEERRGRSLDTQYF.

This clone was detected many times. V usage is TRBV7-3 and J usage is TRBJ2-1; 9 bases align to TRBD1. The ends lost 5 bases at V and 9 bases at J; junction bases unmatched: 11. CDR3 size: 15 residues. Germline CDR1 reads SGHTA; CDR2 reads FQGTGA. The CDR3 loop reads CASSRQGGRDSEQFF. The CDR3 coding sequence is TGTGCCAGCAGCCGACAGGGGGGGAGGGATAGTGAGCAGTTCTTC.

This clone showed up many times. Here the CDR3 DNA reads TGCGCCAGCAGTCAGGGGGGACTCTCCTACAATGAGCAGTTCTTC. Translated, it gives CASSQGGLSYNEQFF. The V gene is TRBV4-1, the J gene TRBJ2-1, with TRBD1 as a possible D gene (7 bases). The CDR3 runs to 15 residues. Germline CDR1 is MGHRA and CDR2 is YSYEKL. The V gene lost 6 bases and the J gene lost 0 bases, with 12 bases spanning the gap.

The table lists this clone with many counts. The rearrangement links TRBV4-2 to TRBJ2-7, with 7 bases aligning to TRBD2. The CDR3 contains 16 residues. After removal of 0 bases from V and 2 bases from J, the junction contained 7 bases not matched to a gene. Germline V gene data show CDR1 as LGHNA and CDR2 as YNFKEQ. The CDR3 loop is CASSQDGGGMPYEQYF. The CDR3 nucleotides read TGTGCCAGCAGCCAAGATGGGGGGGGGATGCCCTACGAGCAGTACTTC.

The CDR3 DNA sequence: TGTGCCAGCAGTTCCCAGACTAGCGGGCAGTACTTC. Its translation is CASSSQTSGQYF. The chain uses TRBV12-3 or TRBV12-4 and TRBJ2-7, with 9 bases identical to TRBD2. J lost 9 bases, V lost 4 bases, and 4 bases had no gene match. The CDR3 covers 12 residues.

Within the sample, this clone is medium-sized. The chain links TRBV7-3 to TRBJ2-7; 11 positions agree with TRBD2. V lost 4 bases, J lost 5 bases, and 1 base stayed unmatched. CDR1 is SGHTA and CDR2 is FQGTGA in the germline V gene. This CDR3 is built from 13 residues. The CDR3 is CASSSLAGDEQYF. The CDR3 nucleotides read TGTGCCAGCAGCTCACTAGCGGGGGACGAGCAGTACTTC.

This clone came up many times. This rearrangement joins TRBV15 to TRBJ2-1; D perhaps matches TRBD2 (6 bases). Germline values: CDR1 LNHNV, CDR2 YYDKDF (reference sequence). The CDR3 sequence is 16 residues long. V shed 3 bases and J shed 5 bases, with 17 bases lying between them. The CDR3 DNA sequence: TGTGCCACCAGCAGGGAATGGGGGGTCGGGGACAATGAGCAGTTCTTC. This codes for CATSREWGVGDNEQFF.

This clone was recorded many times. The CDR3 nucleotides read TGTGCCAGCAGCCCCGGACTAGCGGGGGAGTACGAGCAGTACTTC. This translates into CASSPGLAGEYEQYF. The rearrangement links TRBV7-9 to TRBJ2-7, with 13 bases matching TRBD2. Germline V gene sequence: CDR1 SEHNR, CDR2 FQNEAQ (reference sequence). The V and J ends lost 5 bases and 4 bases, in that order; junction bases with no gene match: 5. This CDR3 region has 15 residues.

This chain joins TRBV6-1 and TRBJ2-5; TRBD1 is a possible D gene (5 bases). Trimming removed 5 bases at V and 1 base at J, with 8 bases between. Germline V lookup: CDR1 MNHNS, CDR2 SASEGT. This CDR3 is 13 amino acids long. The CDR3 coding sequence is TGTGCCAGCAGTCGACAGCTCCAAGAGACCCAGTACTTC. The encoded protein is CASSRQLQETQYF.

This clone was observed a handful of times. It may be a read error: a sequence one base away is much more abundant. The CDR3 bases are TGTGCCGGCAGAGCTGCGTTGAACACTGAAGCTCTCTTT. Protein: CAGRAALNTEALF. The chain carries TRBV6-1 and TRBJ1-1, with D uncertain. Germline-derived CDR1 and CDR2 are MNHNS and SASEGT. The CDR3 runs to 13 residues.

This clone showed up many times. The J gene is TRBJ1-4, the V gene TRBV29-1; a possible D gene is TRBD1 (6 bases). This CDR3 is built from 12 residues. The ends were cut back, 8 bases at V and 7 bases at J, with 14 bases in the middle. The germline V gene encodes CDR1 SQVTM and CDR2 ANQGSEA. CDR3 loop: CSPGGAGEKLFF. The CDR3 nucleotides are TGCAGCCCCGGGGGGGCCGGTGAAAAACTGTTTTTT.

This clone was counted at least ten times. The gene calls are TRBV9 and TRBJ2-1; D gene ambiguous. Looked up from germline, CDR1 is SGDLS and CDR2 is YYNGEE. The CDR3 totals 12 residues. The germline V and J ends were trimmed by 0 bases and 6 bases, with 4 bases remaining between them. The CDR3 is CASSVDFNEQFF. The CDR3 coding sequence is TGTGCCAGCAGCGTAGATTTCAATGAGCAGTTCTTC.

This clone was seen repeatedly, ten times or more. This sequence joins TRBV3-1 and TRBJ2-7; D ambiguous. The germline CDR1 and CDR2 sequences are LGHDT and YNNKEL (reference sequence). The CDR3 spans 13 residues. V was trimmed by 1 base and J by 3 bases, leaving 7 bases between them. CDR3 coding DNA: TGTGCCAGCAGCCAAGGACATATCTACGAGCAGTACTTC. The encoded protein is CASSQGHIYEQYF.

There are many counts of this clone. The chain employs TRBV11-2 and TRBJ2-2; D is possibly TRBD1 (5 bases). V was clipped by 1 base and J by 7 bases, with 19 bases between them. This CDR3 has 17 residues. Germline CDR1 and CDR2: SGHAT and FQNNGV. The CDR3 loop is CASSLGGVGQIGGELFF. CDR3 DNA sequence: TGTGCCAGCAGCTTAGGAGGTGTGGGGCAGATCGGCGGGGAGCTGTTTTTT.

This clone was seen ten or more times. V usage is TRBV11-3 and J usage is TRBJ2-1; 7 bases match TRBD2. The trim removed 1 base at V and 9 bases at J, leaving 0 bases unmatched. Germline V gene sequence: CDR1 SGHNT, CDR2 YENEEA. The CDR3 extends over 12 amino acids. DNA of the CDR3: TGTGCCAGCAGCTTAGGGGGGGGTGAGCAGTTCTTC. Translating it yields CASSLGGGEQFF.

Ten or more counts support this clone. This rearrangement joins TRBV12-3 or TRBV12-4 to TRBJ1-6; TRBD1 is a possible D gene (5 bases). V was trimmed by 3 bases and J by 6 bases, leaving 9 bases between them. CDR3 size: 14 residues. Here the CDR3 reads CASSLGRINSPLHF. The DNA for the CDR3 is TGTGCCAGCAGTTTGGGGCGAATTAATTCACCCCTCCACTTT.

The genes are TRBV7-9 and TRBJ2-7, with D perhaps matching TRBD2 (5 bases). This CDR3 contains 12 residues. Germline V gene data show CDR1 as SEHNR and CDR2 as FQNEAQ (reference sequence). Trimming left V 2 bases short and J 5 bases short, with 7 bases between. In nucleotides, the CDR3 is TGTGCCAGCAGCTTAATGCGGGACGAGCAGTACTTC. This codes for CASSLMRDEQYF.